These 13 T cell receptor beta chains originate from one sample sequenced in a study of T cells in women clearing cervical HPV infection. The assay was immunoSEQ multiplex PCR, and TCRdb's table has in-frame clones only and misses some. The sample holds under 20,000 clones. The sequenced sample was blood buffy coat. The receptors shown here come from a woman aged 18-69 years with a cervical HPV16 infection that either progressed to CIN3+ or cleared (not recorded which).

The CDR3 protein is CSASQGTGANVLTF. The CDR3 bases that were read are TGCAGTGCTTCACAGGGGACTGGGGCCAACGTC. The gene calls are TRBV20-1 and TRBJ2-6; 7 nucleotides align to TRBD1. The read gets to within 3 residues of the CDR3 end, and the germline J gene fills in the rest. The CDR3 length is 14 residues. Germline CDR1 DFQATT, CDR2 SNEGSKA (reference sequence). J lost 2 bases, V lost 5 bases, and 3 bases had no gene match.

As for this clone: The read halts 3 residues ahead of the CDR3 end, with the missing end drawn from the germline J gene. The rearrangement joins TRBV19 to TRBJ2-3; D possibly corresponds to TRBD1 (6 bases). Germline CDR1 reads LNHDA; CDR2 reads SQIVND (reference sequence). There are 14 residues in the CDR3. The chain's CDR3 is CASDRSGSNQPQYF. The CDR3 bases that were read are TGTGCCAGCGACAGGTCTGGGAGCAATCAGCCG.

As concerns this clone: The read comes to an end 3 residues before the CDR3 does, leaving the germline J gene to fill in the end. The rearrangement joins TRBV4-1 to TRBJ2-3; 8 bases are a match to TRBD2. CDR3 length equals 16 residues. Per germline, CDR1 MGHRA and CDR2 YSYEKL. Here the CDR3 reads CASSQEGSGGSGTQYF. Incomplete CDR3 DNA: TGCGCCAGCAGCCAAGAGGGGAGCGGGGGCTCGGGAACG.

Turning to this clone: The missing CDR3 end, 3 residues past where the read stops, is filled in from the germline J gene. V usage is TRBV2 and J usage is TRBJ1-6; D unresolved. CDR1 and CDR2 from the germline V gene are SNHLY and FYNNEI. This CDR3 contains 12 residues. Trimming stripped 3 bases from V and 8 bases from J, with 5 bases between. CDR3 sequence reads: CASSDKDSPLHF. The part of the CDR3 DNA that was read is TGTGCCAGCAGTGATAAGGATTCACCC.

With regard to this clone: The CDR3 is cut off 3 residues early in the read; its end comes from the germline J gene. The chain carries TRBV19 and TRBJ1-2, with TRBD1 matching 10 bases. The germline V gene has CDR1 LNHDA and CDR2 SQIVND (reference sequence). The CDR3 loop spans 13 amino acids. CDR3 in amino acids: CASSRDRGRGYTF. Partial CDR3 DNA: TGTGCCAGTAGCAGGGACAGGGGAAGAGGC.

Note on this clone: The missing CDR3 end, 3 residues past where the read stops, is filled in from the germline J gene. The V and J genes are TRBV20-1 and TRBJ2-3, with D maybe TRBD2 (7 bases). CDR1 is DFQATT, CDR2 SNEGSKA, per germline (reference sequence). This CDR3 spans 13 amino acids. Trimming removed 6 bases at V and 1 base at J, with 11 bases between. CDR3 loop: CSAGGGGTDTQYF. The CDR3 bases that were read are TGCAGTGCAGGGGGGGGAGGCACAGATACG.

Remarks on this clone: The sequenced fragment ends 3 residues before the CDR3 boundary, so the rest is inferred from the germline J gene. The V and J genes are TRBV20-1 and TRBJ1-5; D is perhaps TRBD1 (6 bases). This CDR3 spans 13 amino acids. Trimming stripped 3 bases from V and 5 bases from J, with 11 bases between. The germline V gene encodes CDR1 DFQATT and CDR2 SNEGSKA (reference sequence). CDR3: CSASGDTDQPQHF. The sequenced CDR3 bases are TGCAGTGCTAGTGGGGACACGGATCAGCCC.

On this clone itself: The DNA ends 3 residues before the CDR3 does, and the rest of the CDR3 is filled in from the germline J gene. The chain employs TRBV7-2 and TRBJ1-3; no firm D call. V dropped 5 bases and J dropped 4 bases, with 9 bases sitting between them. The germline V gene encodes CDR1 SGHTA and CDR2 FQGNSA. The CDR3 has 13 residues. The covered CDR3 bases are TGTGCCAGCAGCATCGGGTCCGGAAACACC. It specifies CASSIGSGNT. The whole CDR3 is CASSIGSGNTIYF.

On this clone: The read terminates 3 residues before the CDR3 end, so the remaining end is supplied by the germline J gene. The chain couples TRBV10-1 to TRBJ2-3, with a possible D match to TRBD2 (5 bases). Germline V gene sequence: CDR1 WNHNN, CDR2 SYGVQD (reference sequence). This CDR3 has 13 residues. CDR3 DNA (partial): TGCGCCAGCAGGGACGGGGTCGAAGAGACG. It translates to CASRDGVEET. The whole CDR3 sequence is CASRDGVEETQYF.

On this clone: The read ends 3 residues early relative to the CDR3; the germline J gene fills the gap. The chain is built from TRBV2 and TRBJ2-3; D might be TRBD2 (7 bases). The CDR3 sequence is 14 residues long. In germline, CDR1 is SNHLY, CDR2 FYNNEI. Trimming stripped 7 bases from V and 6 bases from J, with 17 bases between. CDR3 bases read: TGTGCCAGCATTGATGGGGGGGCCGTGGATACG. Amino acids: CASIDGGAVDT. The whole CDR3 reads CASIDGGAVDTQYF.

For this clone: A junction end diverges from the germline sequence, so it may reflect a read error. The CDR3 end lies 3 residues beyond the end of the read and is filled in from the germline J gene. The rearrangement uses TRBV7-7 and TRBJ2-2; 11 positions agree with TRBD1. The germline V gene encodes CDR1 SSHAT and CDR2 FNYEAQ (reference sequence). The CDR3 is made up of 15 amino acids. The CDR3 bases that were read are TGTGCTAGCAGCTTAGGGACAGGGGGTTCCGGGGAG. Amino acids: CASSLGTGGSGE. The entire CDR3 sequence reads CASSLGTGGSGELFF.

Of note for this clone: The DNA ends 3 residues before the CDR3 does, and the rest of the CDR3 is filled in from the germline J gene. This rearrangement joins TRBV7-9 to TRBJ2-5, with TRBD1 matching over 10 bases. The CDR3 is made up of 14 amino acids. The germline CDR1 and CDR2 sequences are SEHNR and FQNEAQ (reference sequence). V shed 7 bases and J 5 bases; nucleotides not matched to a gene: 7. The CDR3 spells CASNSGQGHETQYF. The sequenced CDR3 bases are TGTGCCAGCAACTCGGGACAGGGGCACGAGACC. The full variable domain, its missing parts supplied by reference TRBV7-9 and TRBJ2-5, is DTGVSQNPRHKITKRGQNVTFRCDPISEHNRLYWYRQTLGQGPEFLTYFQNEAQLEKSRLLSDRFSAERPKGSFSTLEIQRTEQGDSAMYLCASNSGQGHETQYFGPGTRLLVL.

On this clone: The read ends 3 residues early relative to the CDR3; the germline J gene fills the gap. V gene TRBV20-1 combines with J gene TRBJ2-7; D not certain. Trimming removed 0 bases from V and 5 bases from J, with 14 bases in between. The CDR3 totals 14 residues. The germline V gene encodes CDR1 DFQATT and CDR2 SNEGSKA (reference sequence). The part of the CDR3 DNA that was read is TGCAGTGCTAGAGATGAAATAGGGTTGCACGAG. Translated, it gives CSARDEIGLHE. The CDR3 in its entirety is CSARDEIGLHEQYF.